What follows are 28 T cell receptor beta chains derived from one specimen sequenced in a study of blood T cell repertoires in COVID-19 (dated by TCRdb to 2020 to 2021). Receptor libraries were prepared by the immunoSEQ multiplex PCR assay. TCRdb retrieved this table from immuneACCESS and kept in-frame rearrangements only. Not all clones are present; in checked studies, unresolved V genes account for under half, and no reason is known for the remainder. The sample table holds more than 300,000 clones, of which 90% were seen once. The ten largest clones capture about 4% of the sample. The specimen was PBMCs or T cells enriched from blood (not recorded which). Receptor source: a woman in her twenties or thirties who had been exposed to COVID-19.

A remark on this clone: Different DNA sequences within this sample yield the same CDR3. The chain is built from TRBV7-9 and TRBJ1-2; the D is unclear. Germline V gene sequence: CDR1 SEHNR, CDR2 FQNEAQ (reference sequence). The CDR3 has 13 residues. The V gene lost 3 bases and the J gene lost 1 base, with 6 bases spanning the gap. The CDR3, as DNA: TGTGCCAGCAGCTTGCGCGGTAACTATGGCTACACCTTC. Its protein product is CASSLRGNYGYTF.

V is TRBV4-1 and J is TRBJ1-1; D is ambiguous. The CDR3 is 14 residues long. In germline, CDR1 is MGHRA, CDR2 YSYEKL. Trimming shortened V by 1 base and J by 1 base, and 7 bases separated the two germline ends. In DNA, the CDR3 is TGCGCCAGCAGCCAAGGTACTCCGAACACTGAAGCTTTCTTT. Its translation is CASSQGTPNTEAFF.

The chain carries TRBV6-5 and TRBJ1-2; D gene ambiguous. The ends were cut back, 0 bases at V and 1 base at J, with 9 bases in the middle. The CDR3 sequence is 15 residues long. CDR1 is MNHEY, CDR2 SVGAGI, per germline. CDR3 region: CASSYSIIRNYGYTF. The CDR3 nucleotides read TGTGCCAGCAGTTACTCTATAATTCGTAACTATGGCTACACCTTC.

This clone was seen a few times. DNA of the CDR3: TGTGCCAGCACCCCGGGGGGAAACACCATATATTTT. This gives the protein CASTPGGNTIYF. The rearrangement joins TRBV12-3 or TRBV12-4 to TRBJ1-3, with D uncertain. The CDR3 covers 12 residues. V was trimmed by 7 bases and J by 4 bases, leaving 8 bases between them.

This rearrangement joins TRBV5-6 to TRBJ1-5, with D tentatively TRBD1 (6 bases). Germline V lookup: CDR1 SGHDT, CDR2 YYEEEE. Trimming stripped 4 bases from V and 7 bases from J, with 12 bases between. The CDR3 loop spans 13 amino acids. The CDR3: CASSGRGGQPQHF. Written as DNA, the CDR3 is TGTGCCAGCAGCGGCAGGGGTGGACAGCCCCAGCATTTT.

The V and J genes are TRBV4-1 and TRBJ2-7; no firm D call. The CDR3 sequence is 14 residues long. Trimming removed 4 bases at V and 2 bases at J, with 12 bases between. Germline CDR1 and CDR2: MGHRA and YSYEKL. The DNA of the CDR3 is TGCGCCAGCAGCCGAGCTACGATGACCTACGAGCAGTACTTC. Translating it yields CASSRATMTYEQYF.

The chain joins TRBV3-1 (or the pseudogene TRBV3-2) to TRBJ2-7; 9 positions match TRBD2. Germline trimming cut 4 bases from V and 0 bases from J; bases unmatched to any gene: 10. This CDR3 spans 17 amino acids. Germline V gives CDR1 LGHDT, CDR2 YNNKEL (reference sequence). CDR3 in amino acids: CASSRYLTSGNSYEQYF. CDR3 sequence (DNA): TGTGCCAGCAGCCGGTATTTGACTAGCGGCAACTCCTACGAGCAGTACTTC.

CDR3 DNA sequence: TGTGCCAGCAGCTCTCTTCAGGGGCAAGAGACCCAGTACTTC. Its protein product is CASSSLQGQETQYF. The chain has TRBV7-8 and TRBJ2-5; the D gene is possibly TRBD1 (6 bases). Germline-derived CDR1 and CDR2 are SGHVS and FQNEAQ. The length of the CDR3 is 14 residues. V lost 4 bases and J 2 bases, leaving 11 bases between the germline ends. Supplemented by reference TRBV7-8 and TRBJ2-5, the full variable domain reads GAGVSQSPRYKVAKRGQDVALRCDPISGHVSLFWYQQALGQGPEFLTYFQNEAQLDKSGLPSDRFFAERPEGSVSTLKIQRTQQEDSAVYLCASSSLQGQETQYFGPGTRLLVL.

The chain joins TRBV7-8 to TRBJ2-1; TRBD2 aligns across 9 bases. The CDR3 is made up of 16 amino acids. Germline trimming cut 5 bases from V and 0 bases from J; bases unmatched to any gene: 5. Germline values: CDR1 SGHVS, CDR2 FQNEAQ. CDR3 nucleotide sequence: TGTGCCAGCAGCGGTAGCGGGGGCAGCTCCTACAATGAGCAGTTCTTC. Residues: CASSGSGGSSYNEQFF.

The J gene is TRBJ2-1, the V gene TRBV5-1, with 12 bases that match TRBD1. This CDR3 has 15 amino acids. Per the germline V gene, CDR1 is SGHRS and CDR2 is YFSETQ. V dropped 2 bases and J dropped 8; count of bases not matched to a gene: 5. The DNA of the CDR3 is TGCGCCAGCAGCTTAGGGACAGGGGGCAGGTATGAGCAGTTCTTC. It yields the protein CASSLGTGGRYEQFF.

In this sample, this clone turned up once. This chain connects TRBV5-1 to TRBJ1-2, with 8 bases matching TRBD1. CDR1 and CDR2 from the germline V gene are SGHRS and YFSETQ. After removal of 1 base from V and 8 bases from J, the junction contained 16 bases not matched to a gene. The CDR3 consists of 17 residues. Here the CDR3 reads CASSLLGRGQRLRGYTF. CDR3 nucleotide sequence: TGCGCCAGCAGCTTGTTAGGCAGGGGGCAAAGGCTGAGGGGCTACACCTTC.

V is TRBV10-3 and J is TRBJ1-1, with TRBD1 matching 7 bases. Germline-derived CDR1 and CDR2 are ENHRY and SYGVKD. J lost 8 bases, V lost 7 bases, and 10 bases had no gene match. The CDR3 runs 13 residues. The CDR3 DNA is TGTGCCATCACCGACAGGGCGGAAGGGGAAGCTTTCTTT. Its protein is CAITDRAEGEAFF.

The CDR3 DNA sequence: TGTGCCAGCTCACCATTTATGCTGGGGGGTAGCAATCAGCCCCAGCATTTT. Translating gives CASSPFMLGGSNQPQHF. This chain links TRBV18 with TRBJ1-5, with D possibly being TRBD1 (5 bases). The V end lost 2 bases, the J end lost 0 bases, and 14 bases lay between the germline ends. The CDR3 runs to 17 residues. CDR1 KGHSH and CDR2 LQKENI come from the germline V gene.

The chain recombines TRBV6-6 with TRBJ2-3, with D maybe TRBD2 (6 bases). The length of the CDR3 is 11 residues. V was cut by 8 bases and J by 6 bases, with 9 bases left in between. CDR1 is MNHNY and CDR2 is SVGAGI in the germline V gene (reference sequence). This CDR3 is CASSRGDTQYF. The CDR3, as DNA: TGTGCCAGCTCACGGGGGGATACGCAGTATTTT.

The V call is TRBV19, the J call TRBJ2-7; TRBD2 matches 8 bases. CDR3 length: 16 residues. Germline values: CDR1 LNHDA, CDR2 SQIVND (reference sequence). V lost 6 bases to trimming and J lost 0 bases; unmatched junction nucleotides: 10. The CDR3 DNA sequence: TGTGCCAGTAGCGACGGGGGGGCTTACAACTCCTACGAGCAGTACTTC. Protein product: CASSDGGAYNSYEQYF.

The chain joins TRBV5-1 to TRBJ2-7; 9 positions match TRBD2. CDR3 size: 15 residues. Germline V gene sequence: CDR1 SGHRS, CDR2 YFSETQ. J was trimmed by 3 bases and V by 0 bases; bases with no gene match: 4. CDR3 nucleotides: TGCGCCAGCAGCTTGGGCCTAGCGGGGCTCTACGAGCAGTACTTC. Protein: CASSLGLAGLYEQYF.

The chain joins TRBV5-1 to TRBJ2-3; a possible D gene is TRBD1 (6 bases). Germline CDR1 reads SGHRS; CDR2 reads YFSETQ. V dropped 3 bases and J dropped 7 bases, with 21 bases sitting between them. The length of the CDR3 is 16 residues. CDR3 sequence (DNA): TGCGCCAGCAGCTCCAGCAACAGGGCCCAGGAATATACGCAGTATTTT. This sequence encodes CASSSSNRAQEYTQYF.

CDR3 nucleotides: TGTGCCAGTAGTATAGGTAGTGGACAGGTGGGCTATGGCTACACCTTC. The encoded protein is CASSIGSGQVGYGYTF. This chain connects TRBV19 to TRBJ1-2; 7 bases line up with TRBD1. V shed 1 base, J shed 4 bases, and the junction held 9 bases outside the gene matches. CDR1 and CDR2 from the germline V gene are LNHDA and SQIVND (reference sequence). The CDR3 extends over 16 amino acids.

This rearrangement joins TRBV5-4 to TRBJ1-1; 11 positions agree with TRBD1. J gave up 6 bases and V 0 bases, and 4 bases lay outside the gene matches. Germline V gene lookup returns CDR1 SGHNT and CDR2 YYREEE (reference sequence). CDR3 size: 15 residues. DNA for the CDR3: TGTGCCAGCAGCTTGGGGGACAGGGGGTCGGCTGAAGCTTTCTTT. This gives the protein CASSLGDRGSAEAFF.

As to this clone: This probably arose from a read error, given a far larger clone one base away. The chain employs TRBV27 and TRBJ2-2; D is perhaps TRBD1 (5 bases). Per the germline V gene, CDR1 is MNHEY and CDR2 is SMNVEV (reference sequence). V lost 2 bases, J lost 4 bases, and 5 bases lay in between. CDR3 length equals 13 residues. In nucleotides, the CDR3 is TGTGCCAGCAGTTTAAGGGGCACCGGGGAGCTGTTTTTT. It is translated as CASSLRGTGELFF.

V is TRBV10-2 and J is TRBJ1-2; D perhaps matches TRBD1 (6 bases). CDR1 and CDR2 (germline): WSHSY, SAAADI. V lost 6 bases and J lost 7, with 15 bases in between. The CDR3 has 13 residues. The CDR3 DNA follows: TGCGCCAGCAGCCAGGGGATCTTGGGTGGCTACACCTTC. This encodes CASSQGILGGYTF.

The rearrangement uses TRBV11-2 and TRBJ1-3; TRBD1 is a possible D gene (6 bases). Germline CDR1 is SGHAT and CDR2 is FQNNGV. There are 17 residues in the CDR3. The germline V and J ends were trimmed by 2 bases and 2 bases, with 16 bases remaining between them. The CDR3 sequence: CASSLWAGEIPGNTIYF. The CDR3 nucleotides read TGTGCCAGCAGCTTATGGGCAGGGGAGATCCCTGGAAACACCATATATTTT.

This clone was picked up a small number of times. This chain's CDR3 is CASSESGRGYGYTF. For the CDR3, the DNA is TGTGCCAGCAGTGAGTCCGGCAGAGGCTATGGCTACACCTTC. This rearrangement joins TRBV2 to TRBJ1-2, with D unclear. The V end lost 3 bases, the J end lost 4 bases, and 12 bases lay between the germline ends. The V gene's germline CDR1 is SNHLY and CDR2 FYNNEI. The CDR3 is made up of 14 amino acids. Based on the CDR3 plus reference TRBV2 and TRBJ1-2, the full variable domain is EPEVTQTPSHQVTQMGQEVILRCVPISNHLYFYWYRQILGQKVEFLVSFYNNEISEKSEIFDDQFSVERPDGSNFTLKIRSTKLEDSAMYFCASSESGRGYGYTFGSGTRLTVV.

Written as DNA, the CDR3 is TGTGCCAGCAGTTACTCGCGGTCACCCCTCCACTTT. Amino acids: CASSYSRSPLHF. V usage is TRBV6-2 or TRBV6-3 and J usage is TRBJ1-6, with no clear D. CDR1 is MNHEY and CDR2 is SVGEGT in the germline V gene. There are 12 residues in the CDR3. V was shortened by 0 bases and J by 10 bases, with 4 bases between the two germline ends.

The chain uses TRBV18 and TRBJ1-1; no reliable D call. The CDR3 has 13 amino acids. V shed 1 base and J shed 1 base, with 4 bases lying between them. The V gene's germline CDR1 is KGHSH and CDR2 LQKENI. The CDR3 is CASSPQPNTEAFF. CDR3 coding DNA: TGTGCCAGCTCACCACAGCCGAACACTGAAGCTTTCTTT.

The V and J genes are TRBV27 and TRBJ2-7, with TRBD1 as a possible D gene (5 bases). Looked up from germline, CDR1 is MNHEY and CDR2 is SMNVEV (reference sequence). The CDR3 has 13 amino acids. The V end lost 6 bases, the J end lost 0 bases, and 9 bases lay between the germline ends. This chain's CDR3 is CASRYRSSYEQYF. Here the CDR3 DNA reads TGTGCCAGCAGGTACAGGAGCTCCTACGAGCAGTACTTC.

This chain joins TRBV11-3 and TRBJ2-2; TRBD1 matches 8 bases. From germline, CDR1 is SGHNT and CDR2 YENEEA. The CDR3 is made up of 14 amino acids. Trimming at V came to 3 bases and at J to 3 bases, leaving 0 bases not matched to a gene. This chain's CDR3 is CASSLDRDTGELFF. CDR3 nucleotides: TGTGCCAGCAGCTTGGACAGGGACACCGGGGAGCTGTTTTTT.

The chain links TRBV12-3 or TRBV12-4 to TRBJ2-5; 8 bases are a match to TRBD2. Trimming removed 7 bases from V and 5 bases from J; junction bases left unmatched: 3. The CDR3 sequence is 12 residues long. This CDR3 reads CASKAGAETQYF. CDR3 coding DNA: TGTGCCAGCAAAGCGGGGGCGGAGACCCAGTACTTC.